This T cell receptor beta chain was observed in a study of T cell responses to AZD1222 COVID-19 vaccine. Repertoires were generated with immunoSEQ multiplex PCR, while TCRdb's copy carries only in-frame clones and drops some. The table has approximately 130,000 clones, approximately 90% seen once. Study-wide results and caveats: Repertoire samples came only from after the peak T cell response. The donor group comprised mostly white British people and more females; the analysis possibly underestimated clonal diversity.

Germline V gives CDR1 LGHNA, CDR2 YNFKEQ. This CDR3 has 15 amino acids. The junction had 4 bases not matched to a gene; V was cut back by 4 bases and J by 2 bases. A word on this clone: Its antigen is as yet unknown.

The sequence was collected from an adult who received the AZD1222 COVID-19 vaccine. The sample consisted of peripheral blood, taken 28 days after the second AZD1222 dose. The chain uses TRBV4-2 and TRBJ2-2; TRBD1 matches 7 bases. The CDR3 reads CASSRQGYNTGELFF. As DNA, the CDR3 is TGTGCCAGCAGCCGACAGGGTTATAACACCGGGGAGCTGTTTTTT.